This entry lists 13 T cell receptor beta chains sequenced from one sample in a study of T cell responses to AZD1222 COVID-19 vaccine. Libraries were prepared by immunoSEQ multiplex PCR; TCRdb keeps only in-frame clonotypes and omits some of them. The sample shows about 83,000 clones, 70% to 90% of them seen only once. The specimen comprised peripheral blood, sampled 28 days after the second AZD1222 dose. Receptors were obtained from an adult who received the AZD1222 COVID-19 vaccine.

The chain carries TRBV28 and TRBJ1-2; 10 positions match TRBD1. This CDR3 is 13 amino acids long. Germline values: CDR1 MDHEN, CDR2 SYDVKM. Germline trimming cut 8 bases from V and 8 bases from J; bases unmatched to any gene: 8. CDR3 loop: CASGNDRGRGYTF. CDR3 bases: TGTGCCAGCGGGAATGACAGGGGGCGAGGCTACACCTTC.

V is TRBV7-6 and J is TRBJ2-1, with D possibly being TRBD1 (6 bases). From germline, CDR1 is SGHVS and CDR2 FNYEAQ. The CDR3 consists of 15 residues. Trimming removed 1 base from V and 4 bases from J, with 11 bases in between. CDR3 DNA sequence: TGTGCCAGCAGCTTAGTCAGGGGCGGGTACAATGAGCAGTTCTTC. Encoded protein: CASSLVRGGYNEQFF.

V is TRBV19 and J is TRBJ2-1; D is unclear. V lost 2 bases and J lost 3, with 5 bases in between. This CDR3 contains 13 residues. Germline V gene sequence: CDR1 LNHDA, CDR2 SQIVND (reference sequence). CDR3 nucleotides: TGTGCCAGTAGTATAACTGGCTACAATGAGCAGTTCTTC. This sequence encodes CASSITGYNEQFF.

The chain employs TRBV3-1 (or the pseudogene TRBV3-2) and TRBJ1-2; a weak D match, TRBD1 (5 bases). CDR1 and CDR2 (germline): LGHDT, YNNKEL (reference sequence). V was shortened by 2 bases and J by 8 bases, with 12 bases between the two germline ends. The CDR3 extends over 13 amino acids. CDR3 bases: TGTGCCAGCAGCCAACGGGGAGGGGAAGGCTACACCTTC. This codes for CASSQRGGEGYTF.

The gene calls are TRBV30 and TRBJ1-2; D ambiguous. CDR1 is GTSNPN and CDR2 is SVGIG in the germline V gene (reference sequence). This CDR3 spans 14 amino acids. V dropped 4 bases and J dropped 6 bases, with 18 bases sitting between them. The CDR3 region has the DNA TGTGCCTGGAACTCCCCGAGGTTAGGCGATGGCTACACCTTC. Protein sequence: CAWNSPRLGDGYTF.

The CDR3 coding sequence is TGTGCCAGCAGTGACAGGGAGGGGCAGCCCCAGCATTTT. Amino acids: CASSDREGQPQHF. The chain recombines TRBV27 with TRBJ1-5; 7 nucleotides agree with TRBD1. The germline CDR1 and CDR2 sequences are MNHEY and SMNVEV (reference sequence). Trimming cost V 5 bases and J 7 bases; bases outside gene matches: 5. This CDR3 is 13 amino acids long.

This chain links TRBV9 with TRBJ2-3; no clear D. V shed 4 bases and J shed 0 bases, with 9 bases lying between them. The CDR3 covers 14 residues. CDR1 and CDR2 (germline): SGDLS, YYNGEE. The CDR3 nucleotides read TGTGCCAGCAGCACCGATCCTAGCACAGATACGCAGTATTTT. The encoded protein is CASSTDPSTDTQYF.

The chain carries TRBV4-1 and TRBJ2-7; D tentatively fits TRBD1 or TRBD2 (5 bases each). Trimming shortened V by 4 bases and J by 2 bases, and 9 bases separated the two germline ends. Germline CDR1 MGHRA, CDR2 YSYEKL. This CDR3 has 13 residues. The CDR3 DNA sequence: TGCGCCAGCAGCCGGGACCGTGCCTACGAGCAGTACTTC. Translating it yields CASSRDRAYEQYF.

In its sample, this clone was seen once. The V and J genes are TRBV9 and TRBJ1-2; D ambiguous. The CDR3 is 14 amino acids. The germline CDR1 and CDR2 sequences are SGDLS and YYNGEE. Between the trimmed V and J ends, which lost 0 bases and 3 bases, there was a span of 9 bases. CDR3 amino acids: CASSVALGYYGYTF. The CDR3 DNA follows: TGTGCCAGCAGCGTAGCTTTAGGGTACTATGGCTACACCTTC.

The chain uses TRBV3-1 (or the pseudogene TRBV3-2) and TRBJ2-3, with D possibly called TRBD1 or TRBD2 (5 bases each). V lost 1 base and J 3 bases, leaving 5 bases between the germline ends. Germline CDR1 LGHDT, CDR2 YNNKEL (reference sequence). This CDR3 comprises 13 residues. The CDR3 spells CASSQGGTDTQYF. The CDR3 nucleotides read TGTGCCAGCAGCCAAGGGGGGACAGATACGCAGTATTTT.

The chain joins TRBV6-5 to TRBJ2-7; 7 bases map to TRBD2. V shed 8 bases, J shed 5 bases, and the junction held 6 bases outside the gene matches. CDR1 MNHEY and CDR2 SVGAGI come from the germline V gene. The CDR3 spans 12 residues. In nucleotides, the CDR3 is TGTGCCAGCCAGAGCGGGACCCACGAGCAGTACTTC. Translating gives CASQSGTHEQYF.

The chain couples TRBV6-1 to TRBJ2-7; 7 bases are shared with TRBD2. V dropped 0 bases and J dropped 3; count of bases not matched to a gene: 5. This CDR3 is 15 amino acids long. CDR1 and CDR2 from the germline V gene are MNHNS and SASEGT. CDR3 DNA sequence: TGTGCCAGCAGTGAAGCGGGGGGGACCGTCTACGAGCAGTACTTC. Encoded protein: CASSEAGGTVYEQYF.

This rearrangement joins TRBV27 to TRBJ1-2, with D unresolved. The germline V and J ends were trimmed by 5 bases and 8 bases, with 18 bases remaining between them. Germline V CDR1 and CDR2: MNHEY, SMNVEV (reference sequence). CDR3 length equals 14 residues. The CDR3: CASSPISPLGGYTF. The CDR3 bases are TGTGCCAGCAGTCCGATATCTCCCTTGGGGGGCTACACCTTC.